The 18 T cell receptor beta chains given below trace back to one sample, sequenced in a study of cytomegalovirus exposure and HLA in healthy donors. A multiplex PCR was run with 60 Vbeta primers and 13 Jbeta primers. Here immunoSEQ multiplex PCR was the method, and the copy in TCRdb shows in-frame clones only, minus some. The sample records 150,000 to 250,000 clones, approximately 85% being singletons. Sequenced input: PBMCs. The receptors were gathered from a girl under 18 in good health and CMV-seropositive.

V gene TRBV11-3 combines with J gene TRBJ1-2; 9 bases match TRBD1. The CDR3 is made up of 15 amino acids. Germline CDR1 is SGHNT and CDR2 is YENEEA. After removal of 5 bases from V and 1 base from J, the junction contained 5 bases not matched to a gene. CDR3 residues: CASSLRTGDNYGYTF. CDR3 coding DNA: TGTGCCAGCAGCCTACGGACAGGGGATAACTATGGCTACACCTTC.

This clone appeared a single time. V and J are TRBV5-1 and TRBJ1-2, with D possibly matching TRBD1 (5 bases). The germline V gene has CDR1 SGHRS and CDR2 YFSETQ. Trimming stripped 3 bases from V and 4 bases from J, with 13 bases between. The CDR3 runs 14 residues. DNA for the CDR3: TGCGCCAGCAGCTCGACAGAAGCATCCTATGGCTACACCTTC. Protein: CASSSTEASYGYTF.

This clone turned up a few times. The rearrangement joins TRBV27 to TRBJ1-6; the match to TRBD1 covers 7 bases. Germline V gene lookup returns CDR1 MNHEY and CDR2 SMNVEV (reference sequence). This CDR3 has 15 residues. The J segment lost 7 bases and the V segment lost 6 bases, leaving 9 bases of the junction unmatched. The CDR3: CASRIQGTENSPLHF. The CDR3 DNA reads as TGTGCCAGCAGAATACAAGGGACAGAGAATTCACCCCTCCACTTT.

The chain carries TRBV4-1 and TRBJ1-3, with D uncertain. CDR3 size: 15 residues. Trimming shortened V by 0 bases and J by 0 bases, and 6 bases separated the two germline ends. Germline assignment: CDR1 MGHRA and CDR2 YSYEKL. Here the CDR3 reads CASSQDISSGNTIYF. CDR3 bases: TGCGCCAGCAGCCAAGATATTAGCTCTGGAAACACCATATATTTT.

J is TRBJ2-5 and V is TRBV25-1; 12 positions match TRBD2. V dropped 3 bases and J dropped 4; count of bases not matched to a gene: 6. CDR3 length: 16 amino acids. Germline lookup yields CDR1 MGHDK and CDR2 SYGVNS. CDR3 coding DNA: TGTGCCAGCAGTGAGACTAGCGGGGGAGATGGAGAGACCCAGTACTTC. As protein: CASSETSGGDGETQYF. The whole variable domain, remainder taken from reference TRBV25-1 and TRBJ2-5, is EADIYQTPRYLVIGTGKKITLECSQTMGHDKMYWYQQDPGMELHLIHYSYGVNSTEKGDLSSESTVSRIRTEHFPLTLESARPSHTSQYLCASSETSGGDGETQYFGPGTRLLVL.

This chain connects TRBV5-5 to TRBJ2-7, with 8 bases that match TRBD1. The CDR3 is 14 residues long. V lost 5 bases and J lost 2; bases outside the gene matches: 6. CDR1 SGHKS and CDR2 YYEKEE come from the germline V gene (reference sequence). CDR3: CASRFGTGTYEQYF. In nucleotides, the CDR3 is TGTGCCAGCAGATTCGGGACAGGAACCTACGAGCAGTACTTC.

The chain joins TRBV5-6 to TRBJ2-7; 8 bases map to TRBD2. The ends lost 3 bases at V and 3 bases at J; junction bases unmatched: 5. There are 14 residues in the CDR3. Per germline, CDR1 SGHDT and CDR2 YYEEEE. The CDR3 region has the DNA TGTGCCAGCAGCTCCCGGACTAGCCTCTACGAGCAGTACTTC. It codes for CASSSRTSLYEQYF.

The V gene is TRBV27, the J gene TRBJ2-2; 7 bases line up with TRBD2. J gave up 2 bases and V 6 bases, and 6 bases lay outside the gene matches. This CDR3 has 15 residues. CDR1 is MNHEY and CDR2 is SMNVEV in the germline V gene (reference sequence). CDR3 bases: TGTGCCAGCAGGCCGGGACTATTCAACACCGGGGAGCTGTTTTTT. Translated: CASRPGLFNTGELFF.

The rearrangement joins TRBV5-1 to TRBJ2-7, with a possible D match to TRBD1 (6 bases). The CDR3 covers 14 residues. Germline CDR1 is SGHRS and CDR2 is YFSETQ. V lost 3 bases and J lost 3, with 13 bases in between. The CDR3 reads CASSSVGTFYEQYF. CDR3 coding DNA: TGCGCCAGCAGCTCCGTCGGGACATTCTACGAGCAGTACTTC. Together with reference TRBV5-1 and TRBJ2-7, the CDR3 gives the full variable domain: KAGVTQTPRYLIKTRGQQVTLSCSPISGHRSVSWYQQTPGQGLQFLFEYFSETQRNKGNFPGRFSGRQFSNSRSEMNVSTLELGDSALYLCASSSVGTFYEQYFGPGTRLTVT.

This chain links TRBV6-5 with TRBJ2-5; no definite D call. The J call may be mistaken, given a closer DNA end match to TRBJ2-7. The CDR3 extends over 13 amino acids. From germline, CDR1 is MNHEY and CDR2 SVGAGI. In nucleotides, the CDR3 is TGTGCCAGCAGCGCCTCGGGTGGGTTCGAGCAGTACTTC. It codes for CASSASGGFEQYF.

The gene calls are TRBV18 and TRBJ2-3; 7 bases are shared with TRBD1. V was pared by 4 bases and J by 2 bases, with 6 bases of the junction left unmatched. Per the germline V gene, CDR1 is KGHSH and CDR2 is LQKENI. This CDR3 region has 15 residues. The DNA for the CDR3 is TGTGCCAGCTCACAGAACAGGGGTCCCACAGATACGCAGTATTTT. Protein sequence: CASSQNRGPTDTQYF.

This chain joins TRBV9 and TRBJ1-2; D not certain. The CDR3 spans 16 residues. Germline lookup yields CDR1 SGDLS and CDR2 YYNGEE. The V end lost 4 bases, the J end lost 3 bases, and 19 bases lay between the germline ends. The CDR3 region is CASSPRPGGVDYGYTF. The CDR3 bases are TGTGCCAGCAGCCCGCGCCCGGGCGGGGTGGACTATGGCTACACCTTC.

The chain recombines TRBV19 with TRBJ2-6; tentatively, D is TRBD1 (5 bases). V shed 7 bases and J shed 2 bases, with 12 bases lying between them. CDR3 length: 15 amino acids. Germline-derived CDR1 and CDR2 are LNHDA and SQIVND (reference sequence). The CDR3 DNA reads TGTGCCAGTACAGGGTCTTTTGCTGGGGCCAACGTCCTGACTTTC. It codes for CASTGSFAGANVLTF.

The J gene is TRBJ2-2, the V gene TRBV4-2; 8 bases align to TRBD2. CDR1 LGHNA and CDR2 YNFKEQ come from the germline V gene. V lost 1 base and J lost 5; bases outside the gene matches: 6. The CDR3 has 16 amino acids. In DNA, the CDR3 is TGTGCCAGCAGCCAAGCGGGACTAGGGTGGACCGGGGAGCTGTTTTTT. Residues: CASSQAGLGWTGELFF.

The genes are TRBV7-2 and TRBJ1-2; 7 bases agree with TRBD1. CDR3 size: 12 residues. The V gene's germline CDR1 is SGHTA and CDR2 FQGNSA. The junction had 2 bases not matched to a gene; V was cut back by 5 bases and J by 5 bases. The CDR3 DNA reads as TGTGCCAGCAGCCTGGGACAGTATGGCTACACCTTC. Its translation: CASSLGQYGYTF.

The gene calls are TRBV7-9 and TRBJ1-5, with 8 bases identical to TRBD1. Germline V CDR1 and CDR2: SEHNR, FQNEAQ (reference sequence). The J segment lost 4 bases and the V segment lost 4 bases, leaving 9 bases of the junction unmatched. The CDR3 has 16 amino acids. CDR3: CASSSETGALNQPQHF. Written as DNA, the CDR3 is TGTGCCAGCAGCTCCGAGACAGGGGCCCTAAATCAGCCCCAGCATTTT.

The rearrangement uses TRBV21-1 and TRBJ1-5; no check of the table's D call, TRBD1, against the DNA was made. TRBV21-1 is labeled a pseudogene. The CDR3 is 12 amino acids. The CDR3 sequence is CASTLTGGPQHF. DNA of the CDR3: TGTGCCAGCACCCTGACAGGGGGACCCCAGCATTTT.

This chain uses TRBV4-2 with TRBJ2-7; D is ambiguous. Germline values: CDR1 LGHNA, CDR2 YNFKEQ. The CDR3 is 16 residues long. Trimming shortened V by 0 bases and J by 0 bases, and 12 bases separated the two germline ends. CDR3 nucleotides: TGTGCCAGCAGCCAAGATTGGGCGTTGAGCTCCTACGAGCAGTACTTC. This encodes CASSQDWALSSYEQYF.